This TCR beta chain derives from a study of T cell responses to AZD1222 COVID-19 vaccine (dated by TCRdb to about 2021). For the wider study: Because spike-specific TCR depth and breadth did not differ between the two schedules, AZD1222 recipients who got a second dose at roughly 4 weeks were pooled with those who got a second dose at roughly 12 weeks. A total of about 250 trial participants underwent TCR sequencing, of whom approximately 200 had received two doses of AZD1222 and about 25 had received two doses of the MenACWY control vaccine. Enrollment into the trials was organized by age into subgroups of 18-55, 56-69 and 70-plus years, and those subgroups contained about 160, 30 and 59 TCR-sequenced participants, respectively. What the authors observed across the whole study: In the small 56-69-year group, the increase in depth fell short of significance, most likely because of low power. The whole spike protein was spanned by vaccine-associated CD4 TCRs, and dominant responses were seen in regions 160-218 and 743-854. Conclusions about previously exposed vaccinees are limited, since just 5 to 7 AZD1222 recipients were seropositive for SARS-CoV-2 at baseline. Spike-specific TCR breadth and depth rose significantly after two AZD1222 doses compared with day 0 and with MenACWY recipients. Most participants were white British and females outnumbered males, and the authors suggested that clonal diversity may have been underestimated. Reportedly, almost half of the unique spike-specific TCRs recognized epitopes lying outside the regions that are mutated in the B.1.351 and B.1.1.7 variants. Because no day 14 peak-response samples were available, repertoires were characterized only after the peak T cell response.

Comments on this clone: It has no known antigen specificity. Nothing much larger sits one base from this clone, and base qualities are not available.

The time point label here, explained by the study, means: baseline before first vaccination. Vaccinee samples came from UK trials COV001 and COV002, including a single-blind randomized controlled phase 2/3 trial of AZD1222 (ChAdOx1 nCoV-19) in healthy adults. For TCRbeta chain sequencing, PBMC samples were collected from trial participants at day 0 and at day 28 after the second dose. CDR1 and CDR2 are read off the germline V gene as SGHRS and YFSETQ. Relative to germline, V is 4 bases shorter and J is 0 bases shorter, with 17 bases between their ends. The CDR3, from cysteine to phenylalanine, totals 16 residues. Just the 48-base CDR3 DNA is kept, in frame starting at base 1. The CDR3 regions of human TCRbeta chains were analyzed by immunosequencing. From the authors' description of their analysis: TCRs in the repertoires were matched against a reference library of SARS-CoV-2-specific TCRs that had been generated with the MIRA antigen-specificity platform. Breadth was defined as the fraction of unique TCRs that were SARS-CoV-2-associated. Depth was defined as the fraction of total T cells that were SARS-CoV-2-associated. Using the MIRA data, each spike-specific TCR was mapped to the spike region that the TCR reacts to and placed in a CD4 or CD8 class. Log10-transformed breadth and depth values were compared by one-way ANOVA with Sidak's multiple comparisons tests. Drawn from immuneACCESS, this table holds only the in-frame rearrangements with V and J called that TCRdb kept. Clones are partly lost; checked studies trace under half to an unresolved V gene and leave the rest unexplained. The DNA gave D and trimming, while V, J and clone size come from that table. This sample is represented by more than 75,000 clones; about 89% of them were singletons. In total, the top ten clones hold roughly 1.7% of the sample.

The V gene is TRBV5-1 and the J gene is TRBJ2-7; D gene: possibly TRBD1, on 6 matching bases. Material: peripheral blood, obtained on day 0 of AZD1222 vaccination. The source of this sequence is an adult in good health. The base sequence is TGCGCCAGCAGCCAAATTACAGGGTCTAGCTCCTACGAGCAGTACTTC. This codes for CASSQITGSSSYEQYF.